Detailed here is one TCR beta chain. The data are from a study of read filtering for tumor transcriptome and immune sequencing. Molecular barcoded adaptors covering alpha/delta and beta/gamma chains were used on 400 to 450 ng RNA. TCRdb processed the reads anew with MiXCR; each CDR3 protein has one entry. The table records over 40,000 distinct CDR3 sequences, approximately 12% of them present only once. This TCR was sampled from a donor at least 40 years old with multiple myeloma. Sample: a population of CD138-negative cells sorted from bone marrow.

The CDR3 sequence is CSARDHLDGGGAEAFF. CDR3 bases: TGCAGTGCTAGAGATCACCTGGACGGGGGTGGGGCTGAAGCTTTCTTT. The rearrangement joins TRBV20-1 to TRBJ1-1, with D tentatively TRBD1 (5 bases). Deletions cut 0 bases from V and 6 bases from J, with 20 bases between. Germline V gene sequence: CDR1 DFQATT, CDR2 SNEGSKA (reference sequence). The CDR3 runs to 16 residues.